A single TCR beta chain is shown here with its context. Its target is not known. This sample stems from a study of cytomegalovirus exposure and HLA in healthy donors. Broader study findings: Among the CMV-associated chains, three were confirmed in vitro as specific for CMV antigens. Despite most TCR sequences being rare, some public TCRs occurred in many donors.

CDR1 SGDLS and CDR2 YYNGEE come from the germline V gene. V was clipped by 1 base and J by 6 bases; unmatched bases: 11. The CDR3 extends over 19 amino acids. The data were produced by immunoSEQ multiplex PCR, yet TCRdb's version contains in-frame clones alone and is incomplete. The data hold 150,000 to 200,000 clones, with 84% observed a single time. The source of this sequence is a man aged 18 to 29 in good health and CMV-seropositive. The chain recombines TRBV9 with TRBJ2-2; 14 bases match TRBD2. The sequenced sample was PBMCs. The CDR3 coding sequence is TGTGCCAGCAGCGTAAAGCTAGCGGGGGGACTAGCGGGAGCCGGGGAGCTGTTTTTT. This codes for CASSVKLAGGLAGAGELFF.